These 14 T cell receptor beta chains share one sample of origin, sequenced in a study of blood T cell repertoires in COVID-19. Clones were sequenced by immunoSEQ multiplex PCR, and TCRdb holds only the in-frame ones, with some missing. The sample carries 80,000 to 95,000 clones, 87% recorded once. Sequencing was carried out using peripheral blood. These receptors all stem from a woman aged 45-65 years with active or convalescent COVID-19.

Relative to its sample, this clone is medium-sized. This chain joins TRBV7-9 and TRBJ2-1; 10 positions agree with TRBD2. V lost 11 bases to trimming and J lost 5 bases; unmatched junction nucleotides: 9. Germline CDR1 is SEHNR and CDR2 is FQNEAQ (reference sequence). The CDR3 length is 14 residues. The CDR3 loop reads CAAFALAGHNEQFF. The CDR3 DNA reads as TGTGCCGCTTTCGCACTAGCGGGACACAATGAGCAGTTCTTC.

The CDR3 nucleotides are TGTGCCAGCAGTTTTAACAGGGGTGAGACCCAGTACTTC. As protein: CASSFNRGETQYF. The chain carries TRBV12-3 or TRBV12-4 and TRBJ2-5; 7 bases align to TRBD1. This CDR3 contains 13 residues. V lost 3 bases, J lost 5 bases, and 3 bases stayed unmatched.

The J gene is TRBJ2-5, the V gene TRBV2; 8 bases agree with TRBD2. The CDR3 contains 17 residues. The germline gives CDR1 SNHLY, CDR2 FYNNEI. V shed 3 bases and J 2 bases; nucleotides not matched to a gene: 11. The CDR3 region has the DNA TGTGCCAGCAGTGATTGGTCGGGGGGGGTCCTTCAAGAGACCCAGTACTTC. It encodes CASSDWSGGVLQETQYF.

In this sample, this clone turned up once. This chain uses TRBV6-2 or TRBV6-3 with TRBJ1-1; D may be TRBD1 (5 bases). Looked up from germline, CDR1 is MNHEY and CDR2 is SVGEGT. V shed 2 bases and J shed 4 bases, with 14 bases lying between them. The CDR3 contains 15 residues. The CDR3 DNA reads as TGTGCCAGCAGTTACGATGCAGGGTCTAGCACTGAAGCTTTCTTT. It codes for CASSYDAGSSTEAFF.

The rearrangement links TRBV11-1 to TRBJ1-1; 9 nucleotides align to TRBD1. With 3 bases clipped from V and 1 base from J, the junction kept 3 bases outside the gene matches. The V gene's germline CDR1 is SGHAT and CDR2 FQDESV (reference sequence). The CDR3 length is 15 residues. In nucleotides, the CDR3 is TGTGCCAGCAGCTTGGGGGACAGGGCGAACACTGAAGCTTTCTTT. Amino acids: CASSLGDRANTEAFF.

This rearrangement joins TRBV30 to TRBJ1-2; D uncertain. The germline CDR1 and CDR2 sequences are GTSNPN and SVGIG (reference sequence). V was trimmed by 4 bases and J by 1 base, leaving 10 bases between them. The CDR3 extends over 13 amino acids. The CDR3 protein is CAWTKTDNYGYTF. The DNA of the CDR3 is TGTGCCTGGACGAAAACTGATAACTATGGCTACACCTTC.

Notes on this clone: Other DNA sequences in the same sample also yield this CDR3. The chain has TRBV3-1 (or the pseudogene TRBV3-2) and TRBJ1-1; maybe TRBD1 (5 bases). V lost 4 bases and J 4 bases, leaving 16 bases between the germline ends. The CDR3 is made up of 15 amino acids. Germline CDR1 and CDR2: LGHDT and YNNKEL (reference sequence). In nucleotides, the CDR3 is TGTGCCAGCAGCCCCGCCGGCAGGGTGGTCACTGAAGCTTTCTTT. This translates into CASSPAGRVVTEAFF.

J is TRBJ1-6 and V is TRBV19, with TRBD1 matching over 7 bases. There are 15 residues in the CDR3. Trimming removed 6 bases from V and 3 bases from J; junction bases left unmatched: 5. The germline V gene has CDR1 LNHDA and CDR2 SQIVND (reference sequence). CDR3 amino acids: CASSDRANYNSPLHF. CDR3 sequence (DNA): TGTGCCAGTAGCGACAGGGCAAACTATAATTCACCCCTCCACTTT.

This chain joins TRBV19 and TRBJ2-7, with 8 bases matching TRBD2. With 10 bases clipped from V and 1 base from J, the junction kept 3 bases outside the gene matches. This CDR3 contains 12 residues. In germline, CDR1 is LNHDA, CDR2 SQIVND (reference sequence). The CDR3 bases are TGTGCCACGGGGGGGGGATCCTACGAGCAGTACTTC. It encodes CATGGGSYEQYF.

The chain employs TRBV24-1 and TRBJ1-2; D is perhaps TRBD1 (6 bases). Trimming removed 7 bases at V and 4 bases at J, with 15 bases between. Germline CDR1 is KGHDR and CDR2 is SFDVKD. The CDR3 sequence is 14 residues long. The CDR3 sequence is CATRGTSESYGYTF. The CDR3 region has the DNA TGTGCCACCAGGGGGACATCCGAGAGCTATGGCTACACCTTC.

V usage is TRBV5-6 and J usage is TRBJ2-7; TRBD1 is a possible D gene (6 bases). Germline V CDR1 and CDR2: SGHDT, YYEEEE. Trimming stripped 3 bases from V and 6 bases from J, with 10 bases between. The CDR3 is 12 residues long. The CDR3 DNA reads TGTGCCAGCAGCTCCCAGGGGAGCGAGCAGTACTTC. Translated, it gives CASSSQGSEQYF. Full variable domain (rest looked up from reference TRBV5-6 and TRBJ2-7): DAGVTQSPTHLIKTRGQQVTLRCSPKSGHDTVSWYQQALGQGPQFIFQYYEEEERQRGNFPDRFSGHQFPNYSSELNVNALLLGDSALYLCASSSQGSEQYFGPGTRLTVT.

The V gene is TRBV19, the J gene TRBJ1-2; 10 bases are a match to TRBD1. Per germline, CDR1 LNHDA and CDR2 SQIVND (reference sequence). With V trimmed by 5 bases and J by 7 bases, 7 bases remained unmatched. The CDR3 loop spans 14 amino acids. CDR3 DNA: TGTGCCAGTAGTCTCCACCGGGACAGGGGTGGCTACACCTTC. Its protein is CASSLHRDRGGYTF.

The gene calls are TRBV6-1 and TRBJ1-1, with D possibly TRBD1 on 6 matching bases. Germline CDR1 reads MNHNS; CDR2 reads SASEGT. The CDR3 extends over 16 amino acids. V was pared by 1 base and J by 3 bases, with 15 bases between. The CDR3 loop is CASSEGGVRGDTEAFF. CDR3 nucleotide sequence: TGTGCCAGCAGTGAAGGGGGAGTCAGGGGAGACACTGAAGCTTTCTTT.

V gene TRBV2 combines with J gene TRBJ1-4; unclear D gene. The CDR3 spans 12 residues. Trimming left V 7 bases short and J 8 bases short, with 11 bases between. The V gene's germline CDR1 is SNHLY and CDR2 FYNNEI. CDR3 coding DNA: TGTGCCAGCATCAGGCTTGGGGAAAAACTGTTTTTT. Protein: CASIRLGEKLFF.